Listed below are T cell receptor beta chains from one sample, sequenced in a study of monozygotic twins with inflammatory bowel disease. TCRdb reprocessed the 5' RACE reads, keeping one entry per CDR3 protein, no DNA. Recorded for this sample: 420,000 or so distinct CDR3 sequences. Sequenced material: blood. These receptors all come from a human donor with ulcerative colitis or Crohn's disease, or a healthy co-twin of an affected twin (not recorded which). Each CDR3 is given with its conserved first and last residue.

v_call	j_call	cdr3_aa
TRBV27	TRBJ1-2	CASSSMGQGHGYTF
TRBV30	TRBJ2-5	CAWSSQRWETQYF
TRBV28	TRBJ2-7	CASSIRQRAGGEQYF
TRBV18	TRBJ2-6	CASSPQTGPGANVLTF
TRBV10-3	TRBJ1-5	CAISESGQGDQPQHF
TRBV5-1	TRBJ2-5	CASHPGGQETQYF
TRBV3-1	TRBJ2-1	CASTHGSYVDNEQFF
TRBV19	TRBJ1-2	CASSDRRGYTF
TRBV3-1	TRBJ1-1	CASSRGTGPAQAFF
TRBV14	TRBJ2-2	CASSHLPQGLNTGELFF
TRBV27	TRBJ2-5	CASSLFEGALYF
TRBV12-3/TRBV12-4	TRBJ1-2	CASSLEGPYYGYTF
TRBV20-1	TRBJ2-4	CSARDTYKNIQYF
TRBV18	TRBJ2-7	CASSSTAISYEQYF
TRBV6-1	TRBJ2-1	CASSPPGLAGANEQFF
TRBV4-1	TRBJ2-5	CASSQGTGVQETQYF
TRBV11-2	TRBJ2-5	CASSLTSTGVFVETQYF
TRBV5-4	TRBJ2-3	CVDGGGFADTQYF
TRBV29-1	TRBJ1-4	CSVTLLTEKLFF
TRBV9	TRBJ2-7	CASSDRDGIYEQYF
TRBV30	TRBJ1-1	CAWNRGLNTEAFF
TRBV6-2/TRBV6-3	TRBJ1-2	CASTPGWMYGYTF
TRBV20-1	TRBJ2-1	CSAEKRGPQFF